The next 27 T cell receptor beta chains were all read from a single sample in a study of T cell repertoires in cytomegalovirus infection. TCRdb itself ran the reads through MiXCR, one entry per CDR3 protein. The sample includes fewer than 300,000 distinct CDR3 sequences, 20% to 30% of them seen just once. What was sequenced was PBMCs. Receptors originate from a human donor in good health (CMV status not recorded). Some clones in this sample may be carry-over from other donors' samples.

On this clonotype itself: The CDR3 end shows no conserved phenylalanine or tryptophan, and so a read error is likely. The chain has TRBV20-1 and TRBJ1-2, with a tentative D call TRBD1 (6 bases). The CDR3 has 16 amino acids. Trimming shortened V by 2 bases and J by 4 bases, and 20 bases separated the two germline ends. The germline CDR1 and CDR2 sequences are DFQATT and SNEGSKA (reference sequence). The CDR3 DNA is TGCAGTGCTAGAAAGAGGGTTGGTCAGGGGACCTATGGCTACACCATC. Protein sequence: CSARKRVGQGTYGYTI.

This clonotype was recorded many times. The CDR3 DNA is TGTGCCAGCAGCTTAGTTGCTAGCGGGGGTCACAATGAGCAGTTCTTC. This gives the protein CASSLVASGGHNEQFF. This chain links TRBV11-2 with TRBJ2-1; 10 bases are shared with TRBD2. This CDR3 has 16 residues. V lost 1 base and J lost 5; bases outside the gene matches: 5. Germline assignment: CDR1 SGHAT and CDR2 FQNNGV.

Remarks on this clonotype: At one end the junction does not follow the germline gene, possibly because of a read error. The chain uses TRBV4-1 and TRBJ2-7; 12 bases are shared with TRBD2. This CDR3 has 15 residues. Germline V gives CDR1 MGHRA, CDR2 YSYEKL. CDR3 sequence reads: CASSQESGLAGEQYF. The DNA of the CDR3 is TGTGCCAGCAGCCAAGAGAGCGGACTAGCGGGGGAGCAGTACTTC.

Points on this clonotype: A much larger clonotype is one base distant, so this may be a read error. The chain combines TRBV11-2 with TRBJ1-2, with D unclear. Germline CDR1 and CDR2: SGHAT and FQNNGV. This CDR3 contains 15 residues. The CDR3 DNA follows: TGTGCCAGCAGCTTAGGCCACCCGGGAGGCTATGTCTACACCTTC. Its protein is CASSLGHPGGYVYTF.

The chain carries TRBV20-1 and TRBJ1-2, with 7 nucleotides matching TRBD1. Germline CDR1 reads DFQATT; CDR2 reads SNEGSKA (reference sequence). This CDR3 is 13 amino acids long. Trimming at V came to 5 bases and at J to 6 bases, leaving 9 bases not matched to a gene. DNA for the CDR3: TGCAGTGCTGCCGGGACAGAGCTTGATGGCTACACCTTC. It encodes CSAAGTELDGYTF.

The chain employs TRBV6-1 and TRBJ1-5; TRBD1 is a possible D gene (6 bases). This CDR3 has 16 residues. Trimming shortened V by 2 bases and J by 0 bases, and 11 bases separated the two germline ends. CDR1 and CDR2 from the germline V gene are MNHNS and SASEGT. CDR3 nucleotides: TGTGCCAGCAGTGAATGGAGGGGGGTTAGCAATCAGCCCCAGCATTTT. Its translation is CASSEWRGVSNQPQHF.

The rearrangement joins TRBV18 to TRBJ2-5, with 7 positions matching TRBD1. With V trimmed by 5 bases and J by 2 bases, 8 bases remained unmatched. Germline loops: CDR1 KGHSH, CDR2 LQKENI. The CDR3 loop spans 15 amino acids. CDR3 nucleotide sequence: TGTGCCAGCTCATCGAGACAGGGTGTTCAAGAGACCCAGTACTTC. It encodes CASSSRQGVQETQYF.

Only a few counts were recorded for this clonotype. CDR3 sequence reads: CASSLARGDGYTF. In nucleotides, the CDR3 is TGCGCCAGCAGCTTGGCCCGGGGGGATGGCTACACCTTC. This chain connects TRBV5-1 to TRBJ1-2, with a weak D call TRBD1 (5 bases). The V end lost 0 bases, the J end lost 6 bases, and 9 bases lay between the germline ends. Germline loops: CDR1 SGHRS, CDR2 YFSETQ. The CDR3 loop spans 13 amino acids.

This clonotype was detected only a few times. The V and J genes are TRBV12-3 or TRBV12-4 and TRBJ2-2, with D possibly matching TRBD1 (6 bases). This CDR3 has 16 residues. Trimming cost V 5 bases and J 3 bases, with 16 bases left between them. The CDR3 loop is CASSGSYRVDTGELFF. DNA for the CDR3: TGTGCCAGCAGTGGATCATACAGGGTGGACACCGGGGAGCTGTTTTTT.

CDR3 DNA sequence: TGCGCCAGCAGCCTACGCCCCGGGACAGGGTTTCAGCCCCAGCATTTT. This gives the protein CASSLRPGTGFQPQHF. The chain joins TRBV4-1 to TRBJ1-5, with TRBD1 matching 9 bases. Germline V gene data show CDR1 as MGHRA and CDR2 as YSYEKL. CDR3 length equals 16 residues. J was trimmed by 6 bases and V by 4 bases; bases with no gene match: 10.

In this sample, this clonotype turned up a few times. The chain employs TRBV6-6 and TRBJ2-5; 7 nucleotides agree with TRBD2. The V segment lost 6 bases and the J segment 3 bases; nucleotides outside the gene matches: 7. The CDR3 has 14 residues. Germline V lookup: CDR1 MNHNY, CDR2 SVGAGI (reference sequence). Written as DNA, the CDR3 is TGTGCCAGCAGCCCCTGGGGGGGAGAAGAGACCCAGTACTTC. Amino acids: CASSPWGGEETQYF.

This clonotype was found a few times. The chain has TRBV11-2 and TRBJ1-2, with TRBD1 matching over 7 bases. Germline lookup yields CDR1 SGHAT and CDR2 FQNNGV. V lost 6 bases, J lost 0 bases, and 10 bases stayed unmatched. The CDR3 is made up of 16 amino acids. The CDR3, as DNA: TGTGCCAGCAGAATTACCGGGACAGCCTCTAACTATGGCTACACCTTC. This codes for CASRITGTASNYGYTF.

This clonotype has at least ten counts. The chain combines TRBV12-3 or TRBV12-4 with TRBJ1-1; D not resolved. Trimming left V 5 bases short and J 10 bases short, with 14 bases between. This CDR3 has 12 residues. The CDR3 bases are TGTGCCAGCAGTCTCCCCGGAGGAGGAGCTTTCTTT. Protein: CASSLPGGGAFF.

This chain connects TRBV19 to TRBJ1-1; D unresolved. The CDR3 consists of 15 residues. Germline values: CDR1 LNHDA, CDR2 SQIVND (reference sequence). V shed 6 bases and J shed 8 bases, with 22 bases lying between them. The CDR3 here is CASRIHPDGATEAFF. In DNA form, the CDR3 reads TGTGCCAGTAGAATACACCCGGACGGAGCAACCGAAGCTTTCTTT.

CDR3 nucleotides: TGTGCCATCAGTGCAGAGACTAACTATGGCTACACCTTC. Protein: CAISAETNYGYTF. The V call is TRBV10-3, the J call TRBJ1-2; D call uncertain. The CDR3 sequence is 13 residues long. The V and J ends lost 4 bases and 0 bases respectively, with 6 bases between them. From germline, CDR1 is ENHRY and CDR2 SYGVKD.

The rearrangement joins TRBV9 to TRBJ1-5; tentative D call: TRBD1 (6 bases). Germline-derived CDR1 and CDR2 are SGDLS and YYNGEE. This CDR3 comprises 15 residues. V lost 4 bases and J 5 bases, leaving 16 bases between the germline ends. This CDR3 is CASSRGGEGDQPQHF. The CDR3 coding sequence is TGTGCCAGCAGCCGGGGGGGCGAGGGAGATCAGCCCCAGCATTTT.

The chain employs TRBV5-1 and TRBJ2-3, with D possibly matching TRBD1 (6 bases). CDR1 SGHRS and CDR2 YFSETQ come from the germline V gene. The CDR3 covers 14 residues. V was shortened by 0 bases and J by 1 base, with 6 bases between the two germline ends. The CDR3 loop reads CASSLGGRTDTQYF. In DNA form, the CDR3 reads TGCGCCAGCAGCTTGGGGGGGCGCACAGATACGCAGTATTTT.

This clonotype was recorded many times. This chain joins TRBV7-2 and TRBJ2-4, with D maybe TRBD2 (5 bases). Between the trimmed V and J ends, which lost 1 base and 7 bases, there was a span of 14 bases. Germline assignment: CDR1 SGHTA and CDR2 FQGNSA. The CDR3 is made up of 15 amino acids. The CDR3 DNA follows: TGTGCCAGCAGCTTAGGGGGTAGCGCCATCAACATTCAGTACTTC. Translated, it gives CASSLGGSAINIQYF.

The table lists this clonotype with a few counts. V usage is TRBV20-1 and J usage is TRBJ1-5, with D perhaps matching TRBD1 (5 bases). CDR1 is DFQATT and CDR2 is SNEGSKA in the germline V gene (reference sequence). Trimming pared 6 bases from V and 1 base from J, leaving 13 bases between. CDR3 length: 14 amino acids. Written as DNA, the CDR3 is TGCAGTGCGGAAGGGGTGTCGAGCAATCAGCCCCAGCATTTT. This translates into CSAEGVSSNQPQHF.

This chain joins TRBV20-1 and TRBJ2-7, with 10 bases that match TRBD2. Unmatched junction bases numbered 8, after V lost 6 bases and J lost 3 bases. The CDR3 length is 14 residues. Germline V gene lookup returns CDR1 DFQATT and CDR2 SNEGSKA (reference sequence). In DNA form, the CDR3 reads TGCAGTGCCTTAGCGGGAGGCGGGCACTACGAGCAGTACTTC. Its protein is CSALAGGGHYEQYF.

This clonotype was detected only a few times. This chain uses TRBV29-1 with TRBJ1-1; D may be TRBD1 (5 bases). The germline CDR1 and CDR2 sequences are SQVTM and ANQGSEA. With 4 bases removed from V and 4 bases from J, the gap between germline ends came to 13 bases. CDR3 length: 13 residues. In DNA form, the CDR3 reads TGCAGCGTTGTCCGAGTCGGGGGCACTGAAGCTTTCTTT. Translating it yields CSVVRVGGTEAFF. The whole variable domain, remainder taken from reference TRBV29-1 and TRBJ1-1, is SAVISQKPSRDICQRGTSLTIQCQVDSQVTMMFWYRQQPGQSLTLIATANQGSEATYESGFVIDKFPISRPNLTFSTLTVSNMSPEDSSIYLCSVVRVGGTEAFFGQGTRLTVV.

This clonotype occurred many times. The chain couples TRBV7-2 to TRBJ2-1; 13 bases line up with TRBD2. Trimming at V came to 5 bases and at J to 9 bases, leaving 4 bases not matched to a gene. The CDR3 is 14 residues long. Germline-derived CDR1 and CDR2 are SGHTA and FQGNSA. CDR3: CASSQGLAGVEQFF. CDR3 nucleotides: TGTGCCAGCAGCCAAGGACTAGCGGGGGTTGAGCAGTTCTTC.

The table lists this clonotype with a few counts. V usage is TRBV9 and J usage is TRBJ1-5; D remains unclear. V lost 0 bases and J 3 bases, leaving 10 bases between the germline ends. Germline CDR1 is SGDLS and CDR2 is YYNGEE. CDR3 length equals 15 residues. DNA of the CDR3: TGTGCCAGCAGCGTAGACCTGCGCCCCAATCAGCCCCAGCATTTT. It yields the protein CASSVDLRPNQPQHF.

This clonotype was counted only a few times. The rearrangement uses TRBV7-9 and TRBJ2-7, with 9 nucleotides matching TRBD2. This CDR3 has 15 amino acids. Trimming removed 5 bases from V and 0 bases from J; junction bases left unmatched: 5. CDR1 is SEHNR, CDR2 FQNEAQ, per germline (reference sequence). The CDR3, as DNA: TGTGCCAGCAGCGCACTAGCGGGCAGCTCCTACGAGCAGTACTTC. As protein: CASSALAGSSYEQYF.

The chain couples TRBV20-1 to TRBJ2-1; D not resolved. Trimming stripped 5 bases from V and 7 bases from J, with 18 bases between. In germline, CDR1 is DFQATT, CDR2 SNEGSKA (reference sequence). CDR3 length: 14 amino acids. The DNA of the CDR3 is TGCAGTGCTCCTAGGGTTGGGGTGGTGAATGAGCAGTTCTTC. Its protein product is CSAPRVGVVNEQFF.

V gene TRBV9 combines with J gene TRBJ2-7; either TRBD1 or TRBD2 may supply D (6 bases each). Trimming left V 0 bases short and J 5 bases short, with 12 bases between. The V gene's germline CDR1 is SGDLS and CDR2 YYNGEE. This CDR3 region has 14 residues. The CDR3 DNA is TGTGCCAGCAGCGTAGACGGGGGCTACGACGAGCAGTACTTC. Translating it yields CASSVDGGYDEQYF.

The chain employs TRBV6-1 and TRBJ1-5; the D gene is possibly TRBD1 (6 bases). This CDR3 contains 14 residues. CDR1 and CDR2 (germline): MNHNS, SASEGT. V gave up 4 bases and J gave up 4 bases, with 11 bases separating them. The CDR3 spells CASSVRGGNQPQHF. The CDR3 region has the DNA TGTGCCAGCAGTGTCAGGGGAGGGAATCAGCCCCAGCATTTT.